This record covers a single TCR beta chain. A much larger clone lies a single base off, so this may be a read error. The source of the sample is a study of molecular identifiers for immune sequencing clone quantification. Study-level background: Four of five RNA aliquots from around 18,000 or 91,000 naive CD8 T cells were sequenced.

TCRdb reprocessed the PCR reads via MiXCR and lists one record per CDR3 protein. The repertoire holds some 680,000 distinct CDR3 sequences, with about 25% as singletons. In the sort, naive CD8 T cells were defined as CD8+CD4-CCR7+CD45RA+. Trimming removed 1 base from V and 4 bases from J; junction bases left unmatched: 16. The CDR3 covers 18 residues. The germline V gene encodes CDR1 DFQATT and CDR2 SNEGSKA (reference sequence). The TCR was taken from a human donor in good health. Some libraries in this study had Jurkat cell RNA spiked in. The chain has TRBV20-1 and TRBJ2-7; TRBD2 matches at 10 bases. The source material was naive CD8+ T cells from blood, with Jurkat cell RNA spiked in. Subset defined: FACS-sorted CD8+CD4-CCR7+CD45RA+ naive T cells. The CDR3 DNA reads as TGCAGTGCTAGAGGGGCGGGGCTAGCGGGAGTGGGCACGTACGAGCAGTACTTC. It encodes CSARGAGLAGVGTYEQYF.